This T cell receptor (beta chain) came from a study of T-cell reconstitution after alpha-beta-depleted transplantation in children. Molecular barcoding with unique molecular identifiers was used for the TCRbeta library. TCRdb re-called the PCR reads with MiXCR, one entry per CDR3 protein. The repertoire holds around 960,000 distinct CDR3 sequences, with about 26% as singletons. Germline trimming cut 2 bases from V and 2 bases from J; bases unmatched to any gene: 6. The CDR3 sequence is 17 residues long. CDR1 is LGHDT, CDR2 YNNKEL, per germline (reference sequence). The origin of this receptor is a boy in the first two years of life who had a stem cell transplant for SCID, so the T cells may come from the graft donor. The specimen comprised PBMCs, mostly from graft donor cells, sampled 360 days after TCRalphabeta/CD19-depleted stem cell transplant. The gene calls are TRBV3-1 and TRBJ2-3, with 11 nucleotides matching TRBD2. CDR3 residues: CASSQRLAGHLTDTQYF. In nucleotides, the CDR3 is TGTGCCAGCAGCCAAAGACTAGCGGGGCACCTCACAGATACGCAGTATTTT.